Described below is a single TCR beta chain sequence and its context. The antigen is unknown. Germline V gives CDR1 MNHEY, CDR2 SMNVEV (reference sequence). CDR3 length: 12 amino acids. V was cut by 5 bases and J by 10 bases, with 9 bases left in between. Expansion of antigen-specific CD4+ T cells with viral peptide pools was carried out by the ViraFEST assay before sequencing. A roughly 10-day culture period preceded the isolation of CD4+ T cells. Testing of the vaccine recipients showed negative nucleocapsid antibodies and no prior SARS-CoV-2 infection. Each well held 2 million to 2.5 million PBMC cultured with roughly 10 ug/ml peptides and 10 IU/ml IL-2. These data originate in a study of vaccination effects on CD4 cells after COVID-19. The table came from immunoSEQ multiplex PCR; TCRdb's copy has only in-frame clones and leaves some out. The sample holds approximately 44,000 clones, over 75% seen once.

This receptor was identified in a human donor who received a COVID-19 vaccine. The genes are TRBV27 and TRBJ1-6, with no clear D. Sequenced here: CD4+ T cells from PBMCs cultured with HCoV-NL63 spike peptides, sampled before COVID-19 vaccination. The CDR3 sequence: CASSPLGSPLHF. Written as DNA, the CDR3 is TGTGCCAGCAGTCCTCTTGGGTCACCCCTCCACTTT.